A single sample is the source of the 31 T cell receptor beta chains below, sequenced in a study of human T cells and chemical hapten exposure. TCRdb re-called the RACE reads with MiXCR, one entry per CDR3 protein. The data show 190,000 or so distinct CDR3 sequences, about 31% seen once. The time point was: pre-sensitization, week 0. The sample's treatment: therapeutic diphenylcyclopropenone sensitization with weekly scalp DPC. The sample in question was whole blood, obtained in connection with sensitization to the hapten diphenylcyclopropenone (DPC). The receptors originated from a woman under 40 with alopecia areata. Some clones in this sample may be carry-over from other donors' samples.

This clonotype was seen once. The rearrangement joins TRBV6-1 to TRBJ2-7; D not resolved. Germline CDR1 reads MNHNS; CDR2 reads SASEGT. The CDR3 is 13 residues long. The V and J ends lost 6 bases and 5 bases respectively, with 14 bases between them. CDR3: CASRLTARDEQYF. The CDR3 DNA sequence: TGTGCCAGCAGGCTGACGGCCCGGGACGAGCAGTACTTC.

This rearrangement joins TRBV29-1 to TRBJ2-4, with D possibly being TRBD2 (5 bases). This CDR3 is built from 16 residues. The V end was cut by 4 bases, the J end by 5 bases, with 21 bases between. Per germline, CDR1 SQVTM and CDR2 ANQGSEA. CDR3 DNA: TGCAGCGTTGCGTCTTGGGGAGACGGATGGCAAAACATTCAGTACTTC. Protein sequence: CSVASWGDGWQNIQYF.

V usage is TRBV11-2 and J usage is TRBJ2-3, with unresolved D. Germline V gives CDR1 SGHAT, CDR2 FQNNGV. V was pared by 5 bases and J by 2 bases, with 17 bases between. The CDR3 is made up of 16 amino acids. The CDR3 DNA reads TGTGCCAGCAGCCCTATCTGGGGTGAACACACAGATACGCAGTATTTT. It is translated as CASSPIWGEHTDTQYF.

In DNA form, the CDR3 reads TGCAGTGCCAGGAAAGGGGCAGGAAATGAGCAGTTCTTC. This encodes CSARKGAGNEQFF. The chain couples TRBV20-1 to TRBJ2-1; D may be TRBD1 (5 bases). V lost 6 bases to trimming and J lost 7 bases, with 16 bases between them. CDR1 is DFQATT and CDR2 is SNEGSKA in the germline V gene (reference sequence). The CDR3 covers 13 residues.

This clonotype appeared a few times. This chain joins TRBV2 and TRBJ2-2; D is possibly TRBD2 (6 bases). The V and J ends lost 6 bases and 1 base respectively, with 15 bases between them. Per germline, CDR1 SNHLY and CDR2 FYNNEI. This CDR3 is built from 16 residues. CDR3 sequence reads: CASRVGSGGNTGELFF. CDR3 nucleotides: TGTGCCAGCAGGGTTGGTTCCGGGGGGAACACCGGGGAGCTGTTTTTT.

CDR3 bases: TGTGCCACCAGTGATGCGGATCTTCAAGAGACCCAGTACTTC. It codes for CATSDADLQETQYF. The chain uses TRBV24-1 and TRBJ2-5; no firm D call. The CDR3 length is 14 residues. The germline V and J ends were trimmed by 3 bases and 2 bases, with 9 bases remaining between them. CDR1 is KGHDR and CDR2 is SFDVKD in the germline V gene.

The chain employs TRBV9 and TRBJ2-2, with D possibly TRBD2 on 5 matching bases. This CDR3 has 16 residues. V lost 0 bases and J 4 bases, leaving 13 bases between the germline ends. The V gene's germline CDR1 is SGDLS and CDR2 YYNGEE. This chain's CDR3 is CASSVATGWGTGELFF. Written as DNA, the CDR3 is TGTGCCAGCAGCGTAGCTACGGGGTGGGGCACCGGGGAGCTGTTTTTT. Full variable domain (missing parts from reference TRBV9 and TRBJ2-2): DSGVTQTPKHLITATGQRVTLRCSPRSGDLSVYWYQQSLDQGLQFLIQYYNGEERAKGNILERFSAQQFPDLHSELNLSSLELGDSALYFCASSVATGWGTGELFFGEGSRLTVL.

CDR3: CASSWENTEAFF. The CDR3 nucleotides read TGTGCCAGCAGCTGGGAGAACACTGAAGCTTTCTTT. The V call is TRBV7-9, the J call TRBJ1-1; D is unresolved. CDR3 length equals 12 residues. Between the trimmed V and J ends, which lost 4 bases and 1 base, there was a span of 4 bases. Per the germline V gene, CDR1 is SEHNR and CDR2 is FQNEAQ (reference sequence).

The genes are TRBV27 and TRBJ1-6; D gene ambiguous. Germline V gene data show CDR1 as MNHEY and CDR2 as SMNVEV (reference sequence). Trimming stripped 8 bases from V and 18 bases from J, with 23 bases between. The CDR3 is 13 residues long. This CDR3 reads CASGSSRVGVSHF. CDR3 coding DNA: TGTGCCAGCGGGTCTTCAAGGGTCGGTGTGAGCCACTTT.

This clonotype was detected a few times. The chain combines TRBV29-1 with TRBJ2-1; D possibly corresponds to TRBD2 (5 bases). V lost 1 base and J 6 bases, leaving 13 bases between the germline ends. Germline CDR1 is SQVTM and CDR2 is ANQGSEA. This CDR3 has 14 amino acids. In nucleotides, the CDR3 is TGCAGCGTTGAAGTGTCATCGGGGAGCAATGAGCAGTTCTTC. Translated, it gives CSVEVSSGSNEQFF.

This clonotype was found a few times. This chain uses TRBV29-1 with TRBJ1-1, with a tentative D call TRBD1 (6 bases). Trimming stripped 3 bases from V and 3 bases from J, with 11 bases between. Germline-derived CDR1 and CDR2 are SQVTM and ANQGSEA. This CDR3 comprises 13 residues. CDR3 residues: CSVEGAKDTEAFF. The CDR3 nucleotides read TGCAGCGTTGAGGGGGCGAAGGACACTGAAGCTTTCTTT.

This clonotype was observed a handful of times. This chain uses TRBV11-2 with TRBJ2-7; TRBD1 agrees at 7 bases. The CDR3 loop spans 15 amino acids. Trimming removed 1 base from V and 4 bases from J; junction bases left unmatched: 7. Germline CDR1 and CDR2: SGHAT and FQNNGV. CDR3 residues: CASSLAPDREYEQYF. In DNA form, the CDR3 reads TGTGCCAGCAGCTTAGCCCCTGACAGGGAGTACGAGCAGTACTTC.

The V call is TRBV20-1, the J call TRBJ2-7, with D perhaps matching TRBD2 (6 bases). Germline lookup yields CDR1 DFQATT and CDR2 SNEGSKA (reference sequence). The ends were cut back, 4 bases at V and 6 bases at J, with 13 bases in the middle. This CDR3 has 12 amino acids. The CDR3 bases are TGCAGTGCTAACGGGGGAACGGGCGAGCAGTACTTC. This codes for CSANGGTGEQYF.

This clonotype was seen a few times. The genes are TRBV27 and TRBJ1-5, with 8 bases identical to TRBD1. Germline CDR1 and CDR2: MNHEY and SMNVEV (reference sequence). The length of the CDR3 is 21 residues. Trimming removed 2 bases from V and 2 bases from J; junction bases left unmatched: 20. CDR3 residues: CASSLPHYRTGLAGGNQPQHF. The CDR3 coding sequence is TGTGCCAGCAGTTTACCCCACTACAGGACAGGGTTAGCCGGCGGCAATCAGCCCCAGCATTTT.

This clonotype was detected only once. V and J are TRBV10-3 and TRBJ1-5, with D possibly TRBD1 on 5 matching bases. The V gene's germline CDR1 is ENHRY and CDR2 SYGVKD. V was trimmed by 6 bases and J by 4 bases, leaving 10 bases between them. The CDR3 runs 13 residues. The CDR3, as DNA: TGTGCCATCAGGCAGGGTATGAATCAGCCCCAGCATTTT. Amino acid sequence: CAIRQGMNQPQHF.

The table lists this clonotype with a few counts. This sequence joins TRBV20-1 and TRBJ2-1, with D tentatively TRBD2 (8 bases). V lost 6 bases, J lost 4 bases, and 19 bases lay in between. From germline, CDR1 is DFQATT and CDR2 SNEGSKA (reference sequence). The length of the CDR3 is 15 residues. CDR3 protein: CSAQGLGTRYNEQFF. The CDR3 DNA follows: TGCAGTGCACAGGGGCTCGGGACTAGGTACAATGAGCAGTTCTTC.

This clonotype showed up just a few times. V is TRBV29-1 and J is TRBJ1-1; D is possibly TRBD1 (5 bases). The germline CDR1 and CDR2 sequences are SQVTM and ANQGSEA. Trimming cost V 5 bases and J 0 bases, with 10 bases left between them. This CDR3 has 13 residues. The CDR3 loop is CSVLGPMNTEAFF. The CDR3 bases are TGCAGCGTTCTGGGACCGATGAACACTGAAGCTTTCTTT.

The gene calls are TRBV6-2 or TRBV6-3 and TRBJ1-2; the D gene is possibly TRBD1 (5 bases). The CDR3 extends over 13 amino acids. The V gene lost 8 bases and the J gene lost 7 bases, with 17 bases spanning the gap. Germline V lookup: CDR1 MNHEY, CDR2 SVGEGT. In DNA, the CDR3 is TGTGCCAGCCGGGACCCCCCATTAGGTGGCTACACCTTC. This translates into CASRDPPLGGYTF.

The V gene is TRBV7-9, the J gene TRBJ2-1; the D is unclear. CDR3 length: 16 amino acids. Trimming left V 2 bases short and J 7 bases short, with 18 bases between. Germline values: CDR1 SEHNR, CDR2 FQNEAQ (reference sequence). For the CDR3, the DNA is TGTGCCAGCAGCTTACCCGACCCCCCTCCTAGGAATGAGCAGTTCTTC. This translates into CASSLPDPPPRNEQFF.

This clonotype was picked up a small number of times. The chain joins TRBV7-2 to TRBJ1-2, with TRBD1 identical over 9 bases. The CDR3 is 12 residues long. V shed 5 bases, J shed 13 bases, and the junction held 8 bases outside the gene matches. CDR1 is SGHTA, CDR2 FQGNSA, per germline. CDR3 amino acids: CASSDATGGITF. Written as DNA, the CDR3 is TGTGCCAGCAGCGACGCAACAGGGGGCATCACCTTC.

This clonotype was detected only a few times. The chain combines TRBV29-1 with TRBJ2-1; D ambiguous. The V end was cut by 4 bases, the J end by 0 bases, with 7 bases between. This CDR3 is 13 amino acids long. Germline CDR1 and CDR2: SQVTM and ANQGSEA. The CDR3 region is CSVAQDSYNEQFF. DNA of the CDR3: TGCAGCGTTGCCCAAGACTCCTACAATGAGCAGTTCTTC.

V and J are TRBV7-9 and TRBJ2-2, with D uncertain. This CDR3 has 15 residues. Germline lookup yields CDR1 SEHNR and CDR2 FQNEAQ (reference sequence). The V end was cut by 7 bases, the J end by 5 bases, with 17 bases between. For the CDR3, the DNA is TGTGCCAGCACAGGTGGAGCGTTCGCTACCGGGGAGCTGTTTTTT. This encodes CASTGGAFATGELFF.

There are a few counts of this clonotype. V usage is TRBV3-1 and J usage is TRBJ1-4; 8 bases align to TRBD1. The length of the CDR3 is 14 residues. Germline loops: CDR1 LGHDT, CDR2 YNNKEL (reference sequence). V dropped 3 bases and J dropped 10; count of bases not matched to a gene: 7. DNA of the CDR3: TGTGCCAGCAGCCATCTGGACAGGGCGGGAAAACTGTTTTTT. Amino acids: CASSHLDRAGKLFF.

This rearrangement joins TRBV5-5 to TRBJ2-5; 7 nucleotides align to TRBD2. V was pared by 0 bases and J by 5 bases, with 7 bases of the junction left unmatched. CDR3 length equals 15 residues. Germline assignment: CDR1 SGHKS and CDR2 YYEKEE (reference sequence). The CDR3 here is CASSLAWAREETQYF. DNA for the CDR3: TGTGCCAGCAGCTTGGCATGGGCGCGGGAGGAGACCCAGTACTTC.

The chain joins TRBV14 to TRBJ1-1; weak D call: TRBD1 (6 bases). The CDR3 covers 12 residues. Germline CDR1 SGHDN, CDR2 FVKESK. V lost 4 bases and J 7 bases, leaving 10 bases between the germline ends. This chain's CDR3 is CASSRIRGEAFF. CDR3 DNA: TGTGCCAGCAGCCGGATCAGGGGTGAAGCTTTCTTT. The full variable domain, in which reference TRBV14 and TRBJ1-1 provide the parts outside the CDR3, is EAGVTQFPSHSVIEKGQTVTLRCDPISGHDNLYWYRRVMGKEIKFLLHFVKESKQDESGMPNNRFLAERTGGTYSTLKVQPAELEDSGVYFCASSRIRGEAFFGQGTRLTVV.

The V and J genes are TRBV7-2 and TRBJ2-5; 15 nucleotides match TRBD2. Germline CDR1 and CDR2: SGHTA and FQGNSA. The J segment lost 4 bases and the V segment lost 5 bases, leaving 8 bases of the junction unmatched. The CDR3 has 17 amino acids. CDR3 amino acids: CASSLGLAGGLRETQYF. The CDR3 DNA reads TGTGCCAGCAGCCTAGGACTAGCGGGAGGGCTCAGAGAGACCCAGTACTTC.

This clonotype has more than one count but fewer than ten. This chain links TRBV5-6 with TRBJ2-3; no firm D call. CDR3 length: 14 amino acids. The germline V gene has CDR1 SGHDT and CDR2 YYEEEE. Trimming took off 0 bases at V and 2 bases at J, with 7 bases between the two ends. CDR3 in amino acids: CASSLDGSTDTQYF. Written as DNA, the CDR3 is TGTGCCAGCAGCTTGGACGGATCCACAGATACGCAGTATTTT.

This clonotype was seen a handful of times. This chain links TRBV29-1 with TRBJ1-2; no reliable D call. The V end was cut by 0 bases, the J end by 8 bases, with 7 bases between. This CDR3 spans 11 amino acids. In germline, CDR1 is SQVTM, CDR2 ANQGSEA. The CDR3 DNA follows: TGCAGCGTTGAAGAGGCGGGCGGCTACACCTTC. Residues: CSVEEAGGYTF. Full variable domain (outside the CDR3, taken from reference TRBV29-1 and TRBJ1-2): SAVISQKPSRDICQRGTSLTIQCQVDSQVTMMFWYRQQPGQSLTLIATANQGSEATYESGFVIDKFPISRPNLTFSTLTVSNMSPEDSSIYLCSVEEAGGYTFGSGTRLTVV.

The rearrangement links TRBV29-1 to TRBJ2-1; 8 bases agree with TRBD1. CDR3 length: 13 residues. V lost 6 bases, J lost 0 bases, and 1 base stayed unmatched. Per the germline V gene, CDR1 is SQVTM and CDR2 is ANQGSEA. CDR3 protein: CSVTGVSYNEQFF. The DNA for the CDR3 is TGCAGCGTGACAGGGGTCTCCTACAATGAGCAGTTCTTC.

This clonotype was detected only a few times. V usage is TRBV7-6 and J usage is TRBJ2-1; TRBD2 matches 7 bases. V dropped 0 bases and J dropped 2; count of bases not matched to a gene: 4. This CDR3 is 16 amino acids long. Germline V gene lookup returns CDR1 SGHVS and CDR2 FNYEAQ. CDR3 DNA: TGTGCCAGCAGCTTAGCTACCGCGGGGGCCTACAATGAGCAGTTCTTC. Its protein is CASSLATAGAYNEQFF.

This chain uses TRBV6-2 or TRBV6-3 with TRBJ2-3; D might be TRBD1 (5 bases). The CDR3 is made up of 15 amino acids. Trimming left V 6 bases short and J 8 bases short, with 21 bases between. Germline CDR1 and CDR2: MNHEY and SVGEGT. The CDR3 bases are TGTGCCAGCAGCCCCATTGGGGCGACCTACTCTACGCAGTATTTT. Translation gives CASSPIGATYSTQYF.